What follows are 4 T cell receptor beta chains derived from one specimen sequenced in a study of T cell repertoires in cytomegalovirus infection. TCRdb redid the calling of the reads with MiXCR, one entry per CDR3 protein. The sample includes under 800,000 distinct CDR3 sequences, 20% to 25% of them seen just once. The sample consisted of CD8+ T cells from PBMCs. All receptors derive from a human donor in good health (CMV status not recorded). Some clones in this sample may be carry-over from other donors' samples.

Here the CDR3 DNA reads TGTGCCACCAGCGGTCACAGTACCCACGAGCAGTACTTC. Translating it yields CATSGHSTHEQYF. The chain uses TRBV15 and TRBJ2-7; D is unresolved. The CDR3 has 13 amino acids. Trimming removed 5 bases at V and 5 bases at J, with 13 bases between. Per germline, CDR1 LNHNV and CDR2 YYDKDF (reference sequence).

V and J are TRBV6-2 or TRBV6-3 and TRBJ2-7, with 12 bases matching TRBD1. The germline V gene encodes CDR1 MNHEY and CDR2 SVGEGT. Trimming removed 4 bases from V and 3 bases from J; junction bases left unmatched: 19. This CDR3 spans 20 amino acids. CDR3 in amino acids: CASSSPYRDRGRFLDYEQYF. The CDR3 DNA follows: TGTGCCAGCAGTTCCCCGTACCGGGACAGGGGGCGATTCCTTGACTACGAGCAGTACTTC.

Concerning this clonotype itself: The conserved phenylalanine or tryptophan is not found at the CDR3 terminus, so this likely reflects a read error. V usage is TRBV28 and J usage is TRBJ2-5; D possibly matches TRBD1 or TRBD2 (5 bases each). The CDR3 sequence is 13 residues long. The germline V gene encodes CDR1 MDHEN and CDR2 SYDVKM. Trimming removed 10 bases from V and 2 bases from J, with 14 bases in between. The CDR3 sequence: CATSGPIQETQYS. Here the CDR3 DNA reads TGTGCCACCTCGGGACCGATACAAGAGACCCAGTACTCC.

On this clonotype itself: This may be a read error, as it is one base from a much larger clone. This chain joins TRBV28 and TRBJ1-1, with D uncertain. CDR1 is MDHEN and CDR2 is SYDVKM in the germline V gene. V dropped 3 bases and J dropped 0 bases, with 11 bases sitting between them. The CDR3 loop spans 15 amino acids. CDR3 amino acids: CASSFGFGVNTEAFF. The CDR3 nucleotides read TGTGCCAGCAGTTTCGGGTTCGGGGTGAACACTGAAGCTTTCTTT. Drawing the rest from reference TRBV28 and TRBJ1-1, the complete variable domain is DVKVTQSSRYLVKRTGEKVFLECVQDMDHENMFWYRQDPGLGLRLIYFSYDVKMKEKGDIPEGYSVSREKKERFSLILESASTNQTSMYLCASSFGFGVNTEAFFGQGTRLTVV.